This T cell receptor (beta chain) was found in a study of blood T cell repertoires in COVID-19. Study summary: Acute and convalescent COVID-19 specimens originated in the United States, Italy and Spain. T cells, B-cell-depleted T cells, or PBMCs provided the cDNA or gDNA that served as material.

This CDR3 has 14 amino acids. V lost 1 base and J 7 bases, leaving 13 bases between the germline ends. CDR1 and CDR2 (germline): LGHDT, YNNKEL (reference sequence). Only in-frame clones appear in the TCRdb table, and some are missing; sequencing was by immunoSEQ multiplex PCR. Of about 200,000 clones in the sample, roughly 80% were seen once. The specimen sequenced was peripheral blood. The V and J genes are TRBV3-1 (or the pseudogene TRBV3-2) and TRBJ1-1; tentative D call: TRBD1 (6 bases). This sequence originates from a woman aged 35 to 49 with COVID-19, enrolled during active disease. CDR3 sequence: CASSQGQVEGEAFF. The CDR3 DNA reads TGTGCCAGCAGCCAAGGACAGGTTGAGGGTGAAGCTTTCTTT.